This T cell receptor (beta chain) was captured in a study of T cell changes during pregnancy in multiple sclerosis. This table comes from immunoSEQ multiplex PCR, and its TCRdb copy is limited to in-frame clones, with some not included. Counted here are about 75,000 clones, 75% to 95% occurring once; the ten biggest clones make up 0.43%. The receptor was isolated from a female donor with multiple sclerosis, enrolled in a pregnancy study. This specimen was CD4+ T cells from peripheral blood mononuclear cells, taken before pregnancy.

The CDR3 sequence: CASSFRQRHTEAFF. For the CDR3, the DNA is TGTGCCAGCAGCTTCCGACAGAGGCACACTGAAGCTTTCTTT. The genes are TRBV7-2 and TRBJ1-1; perhaps TRBD1 as D (5 bases). The CDR3 loop spans 14 amino acids. The V gene lost 3 bases and the J gene lost 3 bases, with 11 bases spanning the gap. Germline V CDR1 and CDR2: SGHTA, FQGNSA.